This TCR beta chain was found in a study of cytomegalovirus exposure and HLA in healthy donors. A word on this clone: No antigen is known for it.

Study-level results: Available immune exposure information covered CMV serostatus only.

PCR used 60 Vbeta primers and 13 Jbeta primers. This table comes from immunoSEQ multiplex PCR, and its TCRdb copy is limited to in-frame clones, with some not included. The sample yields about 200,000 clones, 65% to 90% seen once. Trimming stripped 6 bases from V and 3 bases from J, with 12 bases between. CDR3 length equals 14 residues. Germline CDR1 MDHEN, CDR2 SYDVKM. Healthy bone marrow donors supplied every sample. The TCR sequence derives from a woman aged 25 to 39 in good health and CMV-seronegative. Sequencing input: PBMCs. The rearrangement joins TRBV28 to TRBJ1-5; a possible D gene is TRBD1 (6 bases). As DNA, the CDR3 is TGTGCCAGCAGCCTGGCGGGGGCCAATCAGCCCCAGCATTTT. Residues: CASSLAGANQPQHF.